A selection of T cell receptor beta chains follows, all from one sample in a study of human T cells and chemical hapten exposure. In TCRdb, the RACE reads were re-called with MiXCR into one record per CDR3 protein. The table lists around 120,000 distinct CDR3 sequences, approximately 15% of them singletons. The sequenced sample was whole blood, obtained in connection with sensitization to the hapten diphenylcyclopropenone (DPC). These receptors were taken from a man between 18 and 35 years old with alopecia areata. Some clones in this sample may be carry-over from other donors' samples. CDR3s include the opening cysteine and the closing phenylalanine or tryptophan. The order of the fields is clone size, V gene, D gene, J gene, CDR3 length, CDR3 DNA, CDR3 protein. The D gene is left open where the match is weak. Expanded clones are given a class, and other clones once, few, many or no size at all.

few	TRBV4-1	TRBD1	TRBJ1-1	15	TGCGCCAGCAGTCGACGGACAGGGATGAACACTGAAGCTTTCTTT	CASSRRTGMNTEAFF
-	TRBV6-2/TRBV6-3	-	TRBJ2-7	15	TGTGCCAGCAGTCAAACGGGGGTATACACCTACGAGCAGTACTTC	CASSQTGVYTYEQYF
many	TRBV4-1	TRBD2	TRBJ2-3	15	TGCGCCAGCAGCCAAGAGGCTAGCGGGCCAGATACGCAGTATTTT	CASSQEASGPDTQYF
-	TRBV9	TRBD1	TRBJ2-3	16	TGTGCCAGCAGCCCTATGGACAGGGGGCGTACAGATACGCAGTATTTT	CASSPMDRGRTDTQYF
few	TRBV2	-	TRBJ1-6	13	TGTGCCAGTTTCCAGGGGAGAGATTCACCCCTCCACTTT	CASFQGRDSPLHF
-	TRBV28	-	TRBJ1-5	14	TGTGCCAGCAGTTTTTTCCGTAGCAATCAGCCCCAGCATTTT	CASSFFRSNQPQHF
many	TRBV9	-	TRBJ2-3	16	TGTGCCAGCAGCGCGACCCCGGGACGCCCCACAGATACGCAGTATTTT	CASSATPGRPTDTQYF
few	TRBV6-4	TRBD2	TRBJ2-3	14	TGTGCCAGCAGTGGCGGGGGGGCCACAGATACGCAGTATTTT	CASSGGGATDTQYF
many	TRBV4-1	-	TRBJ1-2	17	TGCGCCAGCAGCCCTACCGACCGGACGGCGGGGGCGAGGGGCTACACCTTC	CASSPTDRTAGARGYTF
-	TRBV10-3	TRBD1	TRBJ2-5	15	TGTGCCATCAGTGAGTTCGGGACAGGGGGAGAGACCCAGTACTTC	CAISEFGTGGETQYF
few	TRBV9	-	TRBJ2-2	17	TGTGCCAGCAGCTTCCGGGGGGCAGGAGCTAACACCGGGGAGCTGTTTTTT	CASSFRGAGANTGELFF
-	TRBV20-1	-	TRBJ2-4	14	TGCAGTGCCGCTTCGGGACTAGCCAAAAACATTCAGTACTTC	CSAASGLAKNIQYF
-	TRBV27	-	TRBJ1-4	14	TGTGCCAGCAGTTTTACGGGGTCTGGGGAAAAACTGTTTTTT	CASSFTGSGEKLFF
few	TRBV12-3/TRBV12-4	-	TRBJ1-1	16	TGTGCCAGCAGTCCAACAGGAAAGACTGGGGACACTGAAGCTTTCTTT	CASSPTGKTGDTEAFF
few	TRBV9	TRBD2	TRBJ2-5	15	TGTGCCAGCAGCGCTGCGGGGGGACTCGGAGAGACCCAGTACTTC	CASSAAGGLGETQYF
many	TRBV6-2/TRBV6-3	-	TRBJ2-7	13	TGTGCCAGCAGTTACTCTACCCTCTACGAGCAGTACTTC	CASSYSTLYEQYF
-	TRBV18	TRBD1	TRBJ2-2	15	TGTGCCAGCTCACCAGGACAGGGGATCACCGGGGAGCTGTTTTTT	CASSPGQGITGELFF
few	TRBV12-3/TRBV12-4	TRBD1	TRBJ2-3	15	TGTGCCAGCAGTGCGACAGGGGAGGACACAGATACGCAGTATTTT	CASSATGEDTDTQYF
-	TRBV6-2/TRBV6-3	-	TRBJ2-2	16	TGTGTCAGCGCGCAGAACAGGTTTACGAACACCGGGGAGCTGTTTTTT	CVSAQNRFTNTGELFF
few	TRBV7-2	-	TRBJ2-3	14	TGTGCCAGCAGCTTTGCGGAAATTACAGATACGCAGTATTTT	CASSFAEITDTQYF
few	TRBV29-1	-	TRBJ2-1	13	TGCAGCTCGTACTCGAGCTCCTACAATGAGCAGTTCTTC	CSSYSSSYNEQFF
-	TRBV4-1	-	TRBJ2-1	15	TGCGCCAGCAGCCAAAATGCACAGGTACAGGATGAGCAGTTCTTC	CASSQNAQVQDEQFF
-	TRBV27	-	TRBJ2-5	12	TGTGCCAGCTGGACAGCCCAAGAGACCCAGTACTTC	CASWTAQETQYF
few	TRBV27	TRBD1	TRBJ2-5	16	TGTGCCAGCAGTCCCTACCAACAGGGGTCTGAAGAGACCCAGTACTTC	CASSPYQQGSEETQYF
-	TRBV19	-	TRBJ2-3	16	TGTGCCACCGGCCGTTTGGGCGGGGGCAGCACAGATACGCAGTATTTT	CATGRLGGGSTDTQYF
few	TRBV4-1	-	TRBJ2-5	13	TGCGCCAGCAGCCAATCGGTCCTAGAGACCCAGTACTTC	CASSQSVLETQYF
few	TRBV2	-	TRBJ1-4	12	TGTGCCAGCGATGGTCCCAATGAAAAACTGTTTTTT	CASDGPNEKLFF
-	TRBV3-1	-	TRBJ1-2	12	TGTGCCAGCAGCCAAAGGATAGATGGCTACACCTTC	CASSQRIDGYTF
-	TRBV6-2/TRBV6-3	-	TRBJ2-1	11	TGTGCCAGCAGCCAAACCAATGAGCAGTTCTTC	CASSQTNEQFF
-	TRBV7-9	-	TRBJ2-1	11	TGTGCCAGCAGAAATTACAATGAGCAGTTCTTC	CASRNYNEQFF
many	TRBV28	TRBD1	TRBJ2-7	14	TGTGCCAGCAGTCCCCGGACAGGGGGCTACGAGCAGTACTTC	CASSPRTGGYEQYF
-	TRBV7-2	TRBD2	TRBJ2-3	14	TGTGCCAGCACCACGGGACTAGCGGCAGATACGCAGTATTTT	CASTTGLAADTQYF
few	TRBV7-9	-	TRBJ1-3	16	TGTGCCAGCAGCTTAGATAGGGGGACGGCTGGAAACACCATATATTTT	CASSLDRGTAGNTIYF
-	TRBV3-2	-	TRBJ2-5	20	TGTGCCAGCAGCCAAGATAAGCGTAGCGGAGAGGACCGACCGGGGGAGACCCAGTACTTC	CASSQDKRSGEDRPGETQYF
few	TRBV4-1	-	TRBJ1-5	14	TGCGCCAGCAGCCCGGACGTTAGCAATCAGCCCCAGCATTTT	CASSPDVSNQPQHF
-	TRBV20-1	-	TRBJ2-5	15	TGCAGTGCGGGGACGGGCGCCAGGTCCCTAGAGACCCAGTACTTC	CSAGTGARSLETQYF
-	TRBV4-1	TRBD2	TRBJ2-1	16	TGCGCCAGCAGCCAAGACCCCAAGCGGGGGGACAATGAGCAGTTCTTC	CASSQDPKRGDNEQFF
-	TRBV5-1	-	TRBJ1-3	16	TGCGCCAGCAGCCCGGGAGGCACGAGCTCTGGAAACACCATATATTTT	CASSPGGTSSGNTIYF
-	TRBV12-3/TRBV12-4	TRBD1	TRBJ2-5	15	TGTGCCAGCAGTCCTCCTGGACAGGGTAAAGAGACCCAGTACTTC	CASSPPGQGKETQYF
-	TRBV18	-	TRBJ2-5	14	TGTGCCAGCTCACCACTGGCAGAACAAGAGACCCAGTACTTC	CASSPLAEQETQYF
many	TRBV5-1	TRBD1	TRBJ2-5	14	TGCGCCAGCAGCTTGGGGACAGGGCGGGAGACCCAGTACTTC	CASSLGTGRETQYF
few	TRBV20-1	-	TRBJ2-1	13	TGCAGTGCTGGGGACGGCCCATACAATGAGCAGTTCTTC	CSAGDGPYNEQFF
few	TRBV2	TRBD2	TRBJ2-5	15	TGTGCCAGCAGTGATAGCGGGGGGTCAGGAGAGACCCAGTACTTC	CASSDSGGSGETQYF
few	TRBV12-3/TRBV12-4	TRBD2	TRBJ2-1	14	TGTGCCAGCAGTTTGCAGACTAGCTCGGATGAGCAGTTCTTC	CASSLQTSSDEQFF
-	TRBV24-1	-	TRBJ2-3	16	TGTGCCACCAGTGATTTGCAGGGGCACCTCACAGATACGCAGTATTTT	CATSDLQGHLTDTQYF
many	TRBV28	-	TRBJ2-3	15	TGTGCCAGCAGTCGTCAACAGGGTGGCACAGATACGCAGTATTTT	CASSRQQGGTDTQYF
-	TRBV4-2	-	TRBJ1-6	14	TGTGCCAGCAGCCAAAGCGGAACTAATTCACCCCTCCACTTT	CASSQSGTNSPLHF
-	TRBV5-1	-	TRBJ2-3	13	TGCGCCAGCAGCTTCCCCGAAGGATATACGCAGTATTTT	CASSFPEGYTQYF
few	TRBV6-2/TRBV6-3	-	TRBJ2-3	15	TGTGCCAGCAGTTACTCGGGCGGAACCACAGATACGCAGTATTTT	CASSYSGGTTDTQYF
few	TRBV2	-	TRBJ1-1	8	TGTGCCAGCAGTGAAGCTTTCTTT	CASSEAFF
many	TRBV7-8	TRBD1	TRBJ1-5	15	TGTGCCAGCAGCTACGGGACAGCTAGGACTCAGCCCCAGCATTTT	CASSYGTARTQPQHF
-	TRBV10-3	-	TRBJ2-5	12	TGTGCCATCGCCCAGACACAAGAGACCCAGTACTTC	CAIAQTQETQYF
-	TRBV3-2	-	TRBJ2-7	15	TGTGCCAGCAGCCAAGATTCTCACAGCCACTACGAGCAGTACTTC	CASSQDSHSHYEQYF
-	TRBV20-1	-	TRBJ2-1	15	TGCAGTGCTACCTTAGAGCCCTACTCCTACAATGAGCAGTTCTTC	CSATLEPYSYNEQFF
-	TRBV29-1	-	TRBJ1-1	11	TGCAGCGTTGATGCTGTCACTGAAGCTTTCTTT	CSVDAVTEAFF
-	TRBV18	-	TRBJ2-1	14	TGTGCCAGCTCACCAATCACAGGGAGGGATGAGCAGTTCTTC	CASSPITGRDEQFF
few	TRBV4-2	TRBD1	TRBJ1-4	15	TGTGCCAGCAGCCCCAGACAGGGGCAAAATGAAAAACTGTTTTTT	CASSPRQGQNEKLFF
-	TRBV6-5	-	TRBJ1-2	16	TGTGCCAGCAGTTACCAGGCACGGGGTGCGAACTATGGCTACACCTTC	CASSYQARGANYGYTF
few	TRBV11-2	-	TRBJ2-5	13	TGTGCCAGCAGCACTTTATTGGAGGAGACCCAGTACTTC	CASSTLLEETQYF